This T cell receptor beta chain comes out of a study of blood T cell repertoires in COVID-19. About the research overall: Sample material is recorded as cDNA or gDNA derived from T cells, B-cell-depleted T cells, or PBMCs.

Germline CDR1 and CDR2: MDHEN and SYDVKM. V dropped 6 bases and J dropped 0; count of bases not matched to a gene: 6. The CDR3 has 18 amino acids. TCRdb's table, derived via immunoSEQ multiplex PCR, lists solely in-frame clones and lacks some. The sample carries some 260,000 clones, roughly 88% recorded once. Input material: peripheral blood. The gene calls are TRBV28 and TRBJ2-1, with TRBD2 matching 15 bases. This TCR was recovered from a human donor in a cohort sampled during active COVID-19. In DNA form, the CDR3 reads TGTGCCAGCAGCCCGGGACTAGCGGGAGGCGACTCCTACAATGAGCAGTTCTTC. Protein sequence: CASSPGLAGGDSYNEQFF.